This T cell receptor (beta chain) was profiled in a study of radiation and T cells in renal cell carcinoma. With respect to this clone: The antigen remains unidentified.

Study-wide findings and caveats: In blood, top tumor clones expanded by 2 weeks, shrinking by 4.

Sample time point: blood 2 weeks post-SBRT. The sample's treatment: 15 Gy SBRT to primary tumor, nephrectomy 4 weeks later. Blood was sampled at baseline, 2 weeks and 4 weeks after SBRT. The tumor was a clear cell renal cell carcinoma. The CDR3 spans 14 residues. V lost 7 bases and J lost 6; bases outside the gene matches: 7. Germline V gene data show CDR1 as MGHDK and CDR2 as SYGVNS. Sequencing used immunoSEQ multiplex PCR; TCRdb keeps in-frame clones, though not all of them. The data contain roughly 130,000 clones, 80% to 90% of them singletons. Sequencing was performed on blood, taken from a patient whose treatment included radiotherapy and nephrectomy. The genes are TRBV25-1 and TRBJ2-2, with 8 bases matching TRBD1. This TCR was sampled from a woman in her fifties or sixties with renal cell carcinoma. CDR3 nucleotide sequence: TGTGCCAGCACCCGACAGGGGTACCCCGGGGAGCTGTTTTTT. The encoded protein is CASTRQGYPGELFF.